The clone carrying this TCR beta chain was detected only a few times. Its antigen is unidentified. A single record per CDR3 protein comes from TCRdb applying MiXCR to the RACE reads. This sample has about 380,000 distinct CDR3 sequences, with approximately 5.1% found just once. Time point: pre-sensitization, week 0. Treatment meaning: therapeutic diphenylcyclopropenone sensitization with weekly scalp DPC. The study enrolled 18 to 70-year-old alopecia patients suitable for DPC. This specimen belongs to a study of human T cells and chemical hapten exposure. Study-level background: Throughout a study of approximately 25 weeks, patients underwent weekly scalp administration of diphenylcyclopropenone doses. Findings of the study overall: With alopecia, donors may have immune responses unlike healthy people's. Controls formed significantly fewer large CDR3 similarity clusters than expanded TCRs did.

This CDR3 is 14 amino acids long. V lost 4 bases and J 1 base, leaving 11 bases between the germline ends. Germline V gives CDR1 SGDLS, CDR2 YYNGEE. This chain links TRBV9 with TRBJ2-5; D unresolved. The sequence came from a woman in her 50s with alopecia areata. Some clones in this sample may be carry-over from other donors' samples. Source: whole blood, taken in connection with sensitization to the hapten diphenylcyclopropenone (DPC). CDR3 in DNA: TGTGCCAGCAGCCCCGGACGGACCCAAGAGACCCAGTACTTC. Amino acid sequence: CASSPGRTQETQYF.